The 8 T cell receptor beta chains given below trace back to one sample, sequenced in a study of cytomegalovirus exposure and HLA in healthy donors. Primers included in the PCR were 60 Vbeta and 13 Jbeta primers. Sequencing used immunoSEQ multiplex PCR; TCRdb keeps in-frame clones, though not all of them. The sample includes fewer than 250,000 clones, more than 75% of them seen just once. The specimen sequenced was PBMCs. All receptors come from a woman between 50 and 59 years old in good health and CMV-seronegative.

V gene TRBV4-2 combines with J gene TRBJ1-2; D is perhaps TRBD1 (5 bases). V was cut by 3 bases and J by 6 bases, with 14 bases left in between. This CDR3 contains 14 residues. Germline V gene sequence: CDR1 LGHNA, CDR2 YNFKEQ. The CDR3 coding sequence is TGTGCCAGCAGCCAGATGGGGGGTTTCAATGGCTACACCTTC. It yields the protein CASSQMGGFNGYTF.

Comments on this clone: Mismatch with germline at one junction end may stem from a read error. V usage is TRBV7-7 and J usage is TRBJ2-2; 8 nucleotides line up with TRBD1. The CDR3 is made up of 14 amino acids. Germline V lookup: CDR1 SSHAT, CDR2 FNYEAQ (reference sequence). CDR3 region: CASSFRQGTGELFF. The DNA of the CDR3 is TGTGCTAGCAGCTTTAGACAGGGGACCGGGGAGCTGTTTTTT. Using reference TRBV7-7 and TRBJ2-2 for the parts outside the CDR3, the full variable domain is GAGVSQSPRYKVTKRGQDVTLRCDPISSHATLYWYQQALGQGPEFLTYFNYEAQPDKSGLPSDRFSAERPEGSISTLTIQRTEQRDSAMYRCASSFRQGTGELFFGEGSRLTVL.

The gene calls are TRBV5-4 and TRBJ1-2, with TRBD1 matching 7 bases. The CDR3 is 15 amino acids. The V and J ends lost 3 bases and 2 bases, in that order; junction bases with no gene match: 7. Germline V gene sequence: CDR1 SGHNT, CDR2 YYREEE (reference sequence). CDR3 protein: CASSSGGTVNYGYTF. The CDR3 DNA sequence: TGTGCCAGCAGCTCGGGGGGGACAGTCAACTATGGCTACACCTTC.

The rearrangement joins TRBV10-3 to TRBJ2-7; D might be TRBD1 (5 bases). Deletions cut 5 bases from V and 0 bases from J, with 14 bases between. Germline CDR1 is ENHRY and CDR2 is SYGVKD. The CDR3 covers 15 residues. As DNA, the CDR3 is TGTGCCATCAGTTTAATCAGGGCGAACTCCTACGAGCAGTACTTC. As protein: CAISLIRANSYEQYF.

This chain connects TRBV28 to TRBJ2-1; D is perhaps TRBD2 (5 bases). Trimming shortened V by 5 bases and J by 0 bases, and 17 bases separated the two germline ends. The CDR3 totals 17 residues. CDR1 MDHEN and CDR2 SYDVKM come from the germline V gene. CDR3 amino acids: CASSPFEAGRSYNEQFF. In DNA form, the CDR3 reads TGTGCCAGCAGTCCCTTCGAGGCGGGCCGCTCCTACAATGAGCAGTTCTTC.

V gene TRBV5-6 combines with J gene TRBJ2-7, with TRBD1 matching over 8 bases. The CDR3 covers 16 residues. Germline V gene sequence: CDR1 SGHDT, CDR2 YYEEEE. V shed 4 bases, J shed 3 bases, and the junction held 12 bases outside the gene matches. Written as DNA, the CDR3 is TGTGCCAGCAGCGGTACTGGACAGGGATTAAACTACGAGCAGTACTTC. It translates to CASSGTGQGLNYEQYF.

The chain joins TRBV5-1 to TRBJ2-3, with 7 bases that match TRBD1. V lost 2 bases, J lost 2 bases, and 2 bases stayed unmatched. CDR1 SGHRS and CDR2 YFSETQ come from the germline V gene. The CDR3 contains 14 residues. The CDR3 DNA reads TGCGCCAGCAGCTTAGGACAGGACACAGATACGCAGTATTTT. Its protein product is CASSLGQDTDTQYF.

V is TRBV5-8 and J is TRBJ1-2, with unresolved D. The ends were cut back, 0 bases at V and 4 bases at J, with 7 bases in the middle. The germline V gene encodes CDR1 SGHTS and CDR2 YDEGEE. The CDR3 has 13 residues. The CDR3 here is CASSLGVSYGYTF. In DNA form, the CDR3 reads TGTGCCAGCAGCTTGGGCGTTAGCTATGGCTACACCTTC.